Below, 12 T cell receptor beta chains from the same sample are listed, as sequenced in a study of regulatory T cells in long-lasting Graves disease. Arm-PCR of CDR3 regions and iRepertoire HTBI primers were the basis on which TCR beta libraries were built. In TCRdb, the multiplex PCR reads were re-called with MiXCR into one record per CDR3 protein. The sample contains some 450,000 distinct CDR3 sequences, about 25% of which appear only once. Time point in this sample: persistent/refractory GD, antithyroid drugs over 5 years with positive TRAb. PBMC-derived RNA was used for the TCR library. Sequencing used peripheral blood mononuclear cells (PBMCs), obtained when the disease was refractory, from a patient treated with antithyroid drugs. These receptors were taken from a female donor with Graves disease.

Concerning this clonotype itself: One end of the junction does not line up with germline, which may come from a read error. The chain uses TRBV7-9 and TRBJ1-4, with 10 bases matching TRBD1. The CDR3 has 12 amino acids. Germline loops: CDR1 SEHNR, CDR2 FQNEAQ (reference sequence). CDR3 coding DNA: TGTGCCAGCAGCTTCGCCGGGACAGGGGTTTCTTTT. Translation gives CASSFAGTGVSF.

There are many counts of this clonotype. The rearrangement uses TRBV27 and TRBJ2-2; TRBD1 agrees at 11 bases. CDR3 size: 16 residues. Trimming cost V 7 bases and J 7 bases; bases outside gene matches: 11. Germline CDR1 MNHEY, CDR2 SMNVEV (reference sequence). In DNA, the CDR3 is TGTGCCAGCACCCTGACGGGACAGGGGGTTGGCGGGGAGCTGTTTTTT. It codes for CASTLTGQGVGGELFF.

This clonotype was picked up many times. CDR3 DNA: TGTGCCAGCTCCTCGGACAGGGGCGACACTGAAGCTTTCTTT. This sequence encodes CASSSDRGDTEAFF. The chain combines TRBV18 with TRBJ1-1; TRBD1 agrees at 9 bases. The CDR3 is 14 amino acids. Germline V gene sequence: CDR1 KGHSH, CDR2 LQKENI. With 6 bases clipped from V and 3 bases from J, the junction kept 5 bases outside the gene matches.

The table lists this clonotype with a few counts. This chain joins TRBV5-5 and TRBJ1-1, with 7 bases matching TRBD1. CDR1 is SGHKS, CDR2 YYEKEE, per germline (reference sequence). This CDR3 has 17 amino acids. Trimming at V came to 0 bases and at J to 4 bases, leaving 12 bases not matched to a gene. The CDR3 spells CASSLVPLTGVSTEAFF. CDR3 DNA sequence: TGTGCCAGCAGCTTGGTCCCGTTAACAGGGGTGAGCACTGAAGCTTTCTTT.

This clonotype was found many times. This rearrangement joins TRBV28 to TRBJ1-4; D is uncertain. This CDR3 comprises 11 residues. Trimming removed 4 bases from V and 8 bases from J, with 5 bases in between. CDR1 MDHEN and CDR2 SYDVKM come from the germline V gene. The CDR3 region has the DNA TGTGCCAGCAGTTCCGTGGAAAAACTGTTTTTT. This translates into CASSSVEKLFF.

This clonotype was detected a few times. The rearrangement uses TRBV7-2 and TRBJ1-2; D possibly corresponds to TRBD1 (5 bases). V lost 0 bases and J lost 2, with 10 bases in between. The CDR3 extends over 15 amino acids. CDR1 is SGHTA, CDR2 FQGNSA, per germline. The CDR3 coding sequence is TGTGCCAGCAGCTTAGCCCCAGGGACGAACTATGGCTACACCTTC. It specifies CASSLAPGTNYGYTF.

The genes are TRBV12-3 or TRBV12-4 and TRBJ2-2; TRBD1 matches at 7 bases. The CDR3 extends over 14 amino acids. V shed 2 bases, J shed 8 bases, and the junction held 5 bases outside the gene matches. For the CDR3, the DNA is TGTGCCAGCAGTTTAACAGGGGCAGGTGGGGAGCTGTTTTTT. Amino acids: CASSLTGAGGELFF.

For this clonotype: At one end, the junction sequence differs from germline, possibly due to a read error. This chain links TRBV2 with TRBJ1-4; unclear D gene. Germline CDR1 SNHLY, CDR2 FYNNEI. The CDR3 spans 12 residues. The CDR3 region has the DNA TGTGCCGGCATTCTAGAGGGCCCTATCTGGAATTTT. Translated: CAGILEGPIWNF.

This clonotype was counted only a few times. V and J are TRBV20-1 and TRBJ1-2, with 7 bases matching TRBD1. Per the germline V gene, CDR1 is DFQATT and CDR2 is SNEGSKA (reference sequence). The CDR3 is 16 amino acids. The trim removed 1 base at V and 0 bases at J, leaving 8 bases unmatched. The CDR3 is CSARGIGTATNYGYTF. For the CDR3, the DNA is TGCAGTGCTAGAGGGATCGGGACAGCAACTAACTATGGCTACACCTTC.

The chain uses TRBV12-3 or TRBV12-4 and TRBJ2-7; weak D call: TRBD1 (6 bases). The V end was cut by 6 bases, the J end by 1 base, with 13 bases between. The CDR3 is 14 residues long. CDR3 region: CASRRTGQSYEQYF. Written as DNA, the CDR3 is TGTGCCAGCAGACGAACGGGACAATCCTACGAGCAGTACTTC.

This clonotype has at least ten counts. The rearrangement joins TRBV6-1 to TRBJ2-5, with 12 bases identical to TRBD2. From germline, CDR1 is MNHNS and CDR2 SASEGT. J was trimmed by 8 bases and V by 2 bases; bases with no gene match: 6. The CDR3 is 15 amino acids. The CDR3 is CASSEYRLAGVTQYF. The CDR3 DNA reads as TGTGCCAGCAGTGAATATAGACTAGCGGGAGTTACCCAGTACTTC.

V usage is TRBV27 and J usage is TRBJ1-6; TRBD1 matches 9 bases. Per germline, CDR1 MNHEY and CDR2 SMNVEV (reference sequence). The CDR3 sequence is 15 residues long. Trimming took 6 bases from V and 5 from J; bases not matched to a gene: 5. The CDR3 is CASSPRDRDNSPLHF. In DNA form, the CDR3 reads TGTGCCAGCAGCCCGCGGGACAGGGATAATTCACCCCTCCACTTT.